The present TCR beta chain was sequenced within a study of human T cells and chemical hapten exposure. Time point denoted: pre-sensitization, week 0. Sample treatment: therapeutic diphenylcyclopropenone sensitization with weekly scalp DPC. Germline CDR1 reads SGHVS; CDR2 reads FNYEAQ. Trimming removed 1 base at V and 1 base at J, with 13 bases between. The CDR3 totals 16 residues. MiXCR was run by TCRdb on the RACE reads, yielding one entry per CDR3 protein. The table shows about 80,000 distinct CDR3 sequences, with about 15% occurring only once. The rearrangement uses TRBV7-6 and TRBJ2-5, with D possibly TRBD2 on 6 matching bases. Source: whole blood, taken in connection with sensitization to the hapten diphenylcyclopropenone (DPC). The origin of this receptor is a woman between 45 and 65 years old with alopecia areata. Some clones in this sample may be carry-over from other donors' samples. The DNA for the CDR3 is TGTGCCAGCAGCTTAGAAGCAGGGAGGACCCAAGAGACCCAGTACTTC. Amino acid sequence: CASSLEAGRTQETQYF.